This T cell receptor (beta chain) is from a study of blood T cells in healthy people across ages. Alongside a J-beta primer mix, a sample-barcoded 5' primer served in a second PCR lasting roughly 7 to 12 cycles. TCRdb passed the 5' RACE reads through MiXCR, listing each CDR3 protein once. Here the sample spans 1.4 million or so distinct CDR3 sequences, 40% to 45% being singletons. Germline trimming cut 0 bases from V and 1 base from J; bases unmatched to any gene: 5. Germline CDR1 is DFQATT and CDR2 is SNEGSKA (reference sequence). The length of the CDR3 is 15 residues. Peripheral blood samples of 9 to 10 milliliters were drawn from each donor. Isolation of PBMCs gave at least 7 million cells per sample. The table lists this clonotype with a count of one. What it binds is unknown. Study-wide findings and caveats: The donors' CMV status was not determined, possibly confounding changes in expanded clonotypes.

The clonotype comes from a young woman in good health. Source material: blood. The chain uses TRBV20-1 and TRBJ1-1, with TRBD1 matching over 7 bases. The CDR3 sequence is CSARDVAGGNTEAFF. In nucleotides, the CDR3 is TGCAGTGCTAGAGATGTGGCAGGGGGGAACACTGAAGCTTTCTTT.